This TCR beta chain was found in a study of cytomegalovirus exposure and HLA in healthy donors. Overall study findings and caveats: As a later analysis revealed, most CMV-associated TCR beta chains appeared HLA-restricted. Certain indistinguishable V segments, among them TRBV6-2 and TRBV6-3, were excluded. Accurate predictions that matched the HLA-A and HLA-B alleles of most subjects were reportedly made from TCR beta sequences. Later genetic work tied a missense DCLRE1C variant to beta-chain V and J trimming.

The V gene's germline CDR1 is SGHVS and CDR2 FQNEAQ. The CDR3 is 11 amino acids. Trimming pared 3 bases from V and 6 bases from J, leaving 4 bases between. Comments on this clone: Antigen unknown.

Primers for the PCR totalled 60 Vbeta and 13 Jbeta. The assay was immunoSEQ multiplex PCR, and TCRdb's table has in-frame clones only and misses some. The sample lists roughly 110,000 clones, over 60% occurring once. The sequencing input was PBMCs. This rearrangement joins TRBV7-8 to TRBJ2-3; no clear D gene. This sequence was found in a man in his forties in good health and CMV-seropositive. The CDR3 protein is CASSFTDTQYF. CDR3 DNA sequence: TGTGCCAGCAGCTTTACTGATACGCAGTATTTT.